The 21 T cell receptor beta chains listed next were all sequenced from one sample in a study of T cell responses to AZD1222 COVID-19 vaccine. Sequencing used immunoSEQ multiplex PCR; TCRdb keeps in-frame clones, though not all of them. The sample contains 90,000 to 150,000 clones, roughly 89% of which appear only once. Sequencing was performed on peripheral blood, taken on day 0 of AZD1222 vaccination. These receptors were taken from an adult in good health.

The chain recombines TRBV3-1 (or the pseudogene TRBV3-2) with TRBJ1-2; D unresolved. Germline V gene lookup returns CDR1 LGHDT and CDR2 YNNKEL (reference sequence). V lost 2 bases, J lost 1 base, and 8 bases lay in between. The CDR3 length is 14 residues. CDR3 protein: CASSQQTVNYGYTF. In DNA, the CDR3 is TGTGCCAGCAGCCAACAGACGGTTAACTATGGCTACACCTTC.

The chain joins TRBV18 to TRBJ1-4, with D possibly matching TRBD1 (6 bases). Germline values: CDR1 KGHSH, CDR2 LQKENI. With 3 bases removed from V and 5 bases from J, the gap between germline ends came to 16 bases. The CDR3 extends over 16 amino acids. CDR3 sequence reads: CASSPDRSTLNEKLFF. The CDR3, as DNA: TGTGCCAGCTCACCCGACAGGTCGACTCTAAATGAAAAACTGTTTTTT. The complete variable domain, with remaining parts taken from reference TRBV18 and TRBJ1-4, reads NAGVMQNPRHLVRRRGQEARLRCSPMKGHSHVYWYRQLPEEGLKFMVYLQKENIIDESGMPKERFSAEFPKEGPSILRIQQVVRGDSAAYFCASSPDRSTLNEKLFFGSGTQLSVL.

This clone is a singleton in its sample. The chain has TRBV7-3 and TRBJ2-2; 10 bases are shared with TRBD2. The CDR3 has 17 residues. The ends lost 5 bases at V and 5 bases at J; junction bases unmatched: 11. CDR1 and CDR2 from the germline V gene are SGHTA and FQGTGA. CDR3 DNA: TGTGCCAGCAGCGAGACTAGCGGGCCGGGTTGGACCGGGGAGCTGTTTTTT. Its protein is CASSETSGPGWTGELFF.

The V call is TRBV10-2, the J call TRBJ2-1; D might be TRBD2 (5 bases). V gave up 4 bases and J gave up 1 base, with 8 bases separating them. Looked up from germline, CDR1 is WSHSY and CDR2 is SAAADI. The CDR3 is 14 amino acids. The CDR3 nucleotides read TGCGCCAGCAGTGTTGAGGGATCCTACAATGAGCAGTTCTTC. This gives the protein CASSVEGSYNEQFF.

This clone showed up just once. The gene calls are TRBV5-1 and TRBJ2-5, with TRBD2 matching 8 bases. The junction had 0 bases not matched to a gene; V was cut back by 0 bases and J by 2 bases. The CDR3 has 14 amino acids. Germline V CDR1 and CDR2: SGHRS, YFSETQ. CDR3 sequence (DNA): TGCGCCAGCAGCTTGGAGCGGGAGCAAGAGACCCAGTACTTC. Its protein is CASSLEREQETQYF.

This sequence joins TRBV10-3 and TRBJ2-6; D unresolved. The CDR3 has 15 amino acids. Trimming took 2 bases from V and 4 from J, leaving 9 bases between them. Looked up from germline, CDR1 is ENHRY and CDR2 is SYGVKD. The CDR3 DNA is TGTGCCATCAGTGAGAAAAGGCCCGGGGCCAACGTCCTGACTTTC. Translation gives CAISEKRPGANVLTF.

This clone has just one count. The chain uses TRBV12-3 or TRBV12-4 and TRBJ1-2, with D unresolved. The CDR3 spans 13 residues. Trimming removed 1 base from V and 0 bases from J, with 3 bases in between. Written as DNA, the CDR3 is TGTGCCAGCAGTTTAGTAGCTAACTATGGCTACACCTTC. Translation: CASSLVANYGYTF.

This clone was counted once. The chain has TRBV24-1 and TRBJ2-1, with 10 bases aligning to TRBD1. CDR1 KGHDR and CDR2 SFDVKD come from the germline V gene. The trim removed 0 bases at V and 11 bases at J, leaving 9 bases unmatched. The CDR3 length is 16 residues. The CDR3 is CATSDLRGTGDPKQFF. In DNA form, the CDR3 reads TGTGCCACCAGTGATTTGCGGGGGACAGGGGATCCTAAGCAGTTCTTC.

CDR3 protein: CASSTPGTEAFF. CDR3 nucleotide sequence: TGTGCCAGTAGTACCCCAGGTACTGAAGCTTTCTTT. The chain couples TRBV19 to TRBJ1-1; D uncertain. Germline CDR1 LNHDA, CDR2 SQIVND (reference sequence). V lost 4 bases and J 5 bases, leaving 8 bases between the germline ends. CDR3 length: 12 residues.

The chain recombines TRBV7-9 with TRBJ2-2; TRBD2 is a possible D gene (6 bases). CDR1 and CDR2 from the germline V gene are SEHNR and FQNEAQ (reference sequence). With 7 bases removed from V and 7 bases from J, the gap between germline ends came to 13 bases. The CDR3 spans 13 residues. The CDR3 reads CASTRGGDGELFF. The CDR3 DNA sequence: TGTGCCAGCACGAGGGGAGGCGACGGGGAGCTGTTTTTT.

The gene calls are TRBV19 and TRBJ2-1, with 7 nucleotides matching TRBD2. The V gene end was trimmed by 5 bases and the J gene end by 5 bases; junction bases not matched to a gene: 18. CDR3 size: 18 residues. Germline CDR1 reads LNHDA; CDR2 reads SQIVND (reference sequence). The CDR3 region is CASSQLAMGGTPNNEQFF. CDR3 DNA: TGTGCCAGTAGTCAACTGGCTATGGGGGGGACCCCCAACAATGAGCAGTTCTTC.

The count of this clone is one. This chain links TRBV6-2 or TRBV6-3 with TRBJ2-3; D is ambiguous. CDR3 length equals 16 residues. Trimming left V 0 bases short and J 2 bases short, with 12 bases between. Germline assignment: CDR1 MNHEY and CDR2 SVGEGT. The CDR3 nucleotides are TGTGCCAGCAGTTACTCTGGCCGGAGTCACACAGATACGCAGTATTTT. Encoded protein: CASSYSGRSHTDTQYF.

The chain joins TRBV6-6 to TRBJ2-1; 13 bases match TRBD2. V trimming: 5 bases; J trimming: 0 bases; junction bases outside the gene matches: 4. This CDR3 has 17 residues. CDR1 is MNHNY and CDR2 is SVGAGI in the germline V gene (reference sequence). CDR3: CASSRTSGRNSYNEQFF. The CDR3 region has the DNA TGTGCCAGCAGTCGGACTAGCGGGAGAAACTCCTACAATGAGCAGTTCTTC.

This clone was seen a few times. This chain connects TRBV5-4 to TRBJ2-4; a possible D gene is TRBD2 (5 bases). CDR3 length equals 13 residues. V was shortened by 1 base and J by 4 bases, with 6 bases between the two germline ends. Germline V gene lookup returns CDR1 SGHNT and CDR2 YYREEE (reference sequence). This CDR3 reads CASSLWEKNIQYF. Here the CDR3 DNA reads TGTGCCAGCAGCTTGTGGGAGAAAAACATTCAGTACTTC.

The rearrangement uses TRBV2 and TRBJ2-7; 7 nucleotides line up with TRBD1. The CDR3 sequence is 11 residues long. V lost 8 bases and J lost 3; bases outside the gene matches: 1. In germline, CDR1 is SNHLY, CDR2 FYNNEI. The CDR3: CASDRDYEQYF. CDR3 in DNA: TGTGCCAGCGACAGGGACTACGAGCAGTACTTC.

The chain combines TRBV27 with TRBJ2-3; TRBD2 matches at 11 bases. Germline loops: CDR1 MNHEY, CDR2 SMNVEV (reference sequence). The CDR3 extends over 17 amino acids. J was trimmed by 0 bases and V by 2 bases; bases with no gene match: 4. The CDR3 nucleotides are TGTGCCAGCAGTTTAGCGGGGACTAGCGGAAGCACAGATACGCAGTATTTT. Amino acids: CASSLAGTSGSTDTQYF.

This clone occurred a few times. The J gene is TRBJ2-2, the V gene TRBV7-9; tentatively, D is TRBD1 (5 bases). This CDR3 region has 15 residues. Trimming took off 1 base at V and 4 bases at J, with 10 bases between the two ends. Germline V gene data show CDR1 as SEHNR and CDR2 as FQNEAQ (reference sequence). CDR3 residues: CASSLGQTVTGELFF. DNA for the CDR3: TGTGCCAGCAGCTTAGGACAGACTGTCACCGGGGAGCTGTTTTTT.

This chain joins TRBV12-3 or TRBV12-4 and TRBJ1-5; D remains ambiguous. The V gene lost 3 bases and the J gene lost 4 bases, with 7 bases spanning the gap. The CDR3 covers 13 residues. The CDR3: CASSFSENQPQHF. The DNA for the CDR3 is TGTGCCAGCAGTTTCTCAGAGAATCAGCCCCAGCATTTT.

This sequence joins TRBV5-6 and TRBJ2-5; TRBD2 matches at 8 bases. V was clipped by 2 bases and J by 5 bases; unmatched bases: 8. The CDR3 extends over 15 amino acids. CDR1 is SGHDT and CDR2 is YYEEEE in the germline V gene. The CDR3 loop reads CASSFFLTSAETQYF. The CDR3 DNA follows: TGTGCCAGCAGCTTTTTCCTGACTAGCGCGGAGACCCAGTACTTC.

This chain joins TRBV6-6 and TRBJ2-1; D is possibly TRBD1 (6 bases). Looked up from germline, CDR1 is MNHNY and CDR2 is SVGAGI (reference sequence). The CDR3 sequence is 16 residues long. V was pared by 0 bases and J by 3 bases, with 12 bases between. CDR3 coding DNA: TGTGCCAGCAGTTACTCGTTCCAGGGGAACTACAATGAGCAGTTCTTC. This gives the protein CASSYSFQGNYNEQFF.

This chain links TRBV6-5 with TRBJ2-7; D ambiguous. The CDR3 is made up of 13 amino acids. Germline loops: CDR1 MNHEY, CDR2 SVGAGI. V was pared by 2 bases and J by 2 bases, with 7 bases between. CDR3 residues: CASSYARTYEQYF. In DNA, the CDR3 is TGTGCCAGCAGTTACGCCAGAACCTACGAGCAGTACTTC.